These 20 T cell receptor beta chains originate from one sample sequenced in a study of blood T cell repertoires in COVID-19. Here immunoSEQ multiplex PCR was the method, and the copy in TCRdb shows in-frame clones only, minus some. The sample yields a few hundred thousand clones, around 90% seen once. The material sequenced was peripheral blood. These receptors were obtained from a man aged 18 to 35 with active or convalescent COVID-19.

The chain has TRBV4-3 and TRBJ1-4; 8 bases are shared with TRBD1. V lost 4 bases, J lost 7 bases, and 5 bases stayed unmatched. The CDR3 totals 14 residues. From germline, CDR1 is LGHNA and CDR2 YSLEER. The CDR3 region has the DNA TGCGCCAGCAGCCCGGACAGGGACGGTGAAAAACTGTTTTTT. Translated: CASSPDRDGEKLFF.

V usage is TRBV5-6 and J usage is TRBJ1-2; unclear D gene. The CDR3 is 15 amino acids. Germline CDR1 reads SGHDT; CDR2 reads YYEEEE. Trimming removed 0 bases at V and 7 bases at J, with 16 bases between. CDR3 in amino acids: CASSLADPSAGGYTF. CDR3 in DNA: TGTGCCAGCAGCTTGGCCGACCCTTCGGCGGGTGGCTACACCTTC.

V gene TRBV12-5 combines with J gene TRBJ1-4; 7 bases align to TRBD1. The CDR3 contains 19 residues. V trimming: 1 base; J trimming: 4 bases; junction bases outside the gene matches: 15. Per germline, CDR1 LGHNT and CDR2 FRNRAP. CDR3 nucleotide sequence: TGTGCTAGTGGTTTGGGCTATGGACAGGTCCCGGAGTTTAATGAAAAACTGTTTTTT. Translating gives CASGLGYGQVPEFNEKLFF.

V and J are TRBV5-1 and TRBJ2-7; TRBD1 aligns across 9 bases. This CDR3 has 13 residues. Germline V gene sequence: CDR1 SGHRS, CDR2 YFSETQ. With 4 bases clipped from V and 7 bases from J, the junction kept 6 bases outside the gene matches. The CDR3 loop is CASSLGQGTEQYF. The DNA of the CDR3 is TGCGCCAGCAGCCTTGGACAGGGGACGGAGCAGTACTTC.

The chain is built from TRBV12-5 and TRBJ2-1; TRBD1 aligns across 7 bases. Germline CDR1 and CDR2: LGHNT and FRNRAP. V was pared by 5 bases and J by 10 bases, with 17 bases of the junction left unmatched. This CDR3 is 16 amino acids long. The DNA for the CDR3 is TGTGCTAGTGGTCAATCGACAGGGCATGGTCCACGCGAGCAGTTCTTC. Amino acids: CASGQSTGHGPREQFF. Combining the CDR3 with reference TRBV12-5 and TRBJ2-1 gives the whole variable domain DARVTQTPRHKVTEMGQEVTMRCQPILGHNTVFWYRQTMMQGLELLAYFRNRAPLDDSGMPKDRFSAEMPDATLATLKIQPSEPRDSAVYFCASGQSTGHGPREQFFGPGTRLTVL.

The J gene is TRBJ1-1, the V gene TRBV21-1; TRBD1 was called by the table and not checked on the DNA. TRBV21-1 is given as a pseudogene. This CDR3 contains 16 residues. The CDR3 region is CASSKALGQGLNEAFF. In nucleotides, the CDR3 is TGTGCCAGCAGCAAAGCGTTAGGACAGGGCTTAAATGAAGCTTTCTTT.

The CDR3 DNA reads TGTGCCAGCAGCCGGGGACAGGGCGAAAAACTGTTTTTT. Its translation is CASSRGQGEKLFF. The chain uses TRBV7-8 and TRBJ1-4, with 9 nucleotides matching TRBD1. CDR3 length: 13 residues. Germline V gene lookup returns CDR1 SGHVS and CDR2 FQNEAQ. The ends lost 5 bases at V and 8 bases at J; junction bases unmatched: 3.

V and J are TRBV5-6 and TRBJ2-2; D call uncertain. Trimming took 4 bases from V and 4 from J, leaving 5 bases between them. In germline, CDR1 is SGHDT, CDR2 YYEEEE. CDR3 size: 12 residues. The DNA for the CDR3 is TGTGCCAGCAGCCTACCCACCGGGGAGCTGTTTTTT. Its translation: CASSLPTGELFF. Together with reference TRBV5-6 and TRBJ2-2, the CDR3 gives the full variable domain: DAGVTQSPTHLIKTRGQQVTLRCSPKSGHDTVSWYQQALGQGPQFIFQYYEEEERQRGNFPDRFSGHQFPNYSSELNVNALLLGDSALYLCASSLPTGELFFGEGSRLTVL.

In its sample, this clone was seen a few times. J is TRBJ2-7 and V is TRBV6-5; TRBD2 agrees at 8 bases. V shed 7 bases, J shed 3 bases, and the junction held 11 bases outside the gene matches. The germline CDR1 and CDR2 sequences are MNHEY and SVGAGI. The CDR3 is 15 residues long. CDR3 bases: TGTGCCAGCAAAAGAGGGCTAGCGGGCCTCTACGAGCAGTACTTC. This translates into CASKRGLAGLYEQYF.

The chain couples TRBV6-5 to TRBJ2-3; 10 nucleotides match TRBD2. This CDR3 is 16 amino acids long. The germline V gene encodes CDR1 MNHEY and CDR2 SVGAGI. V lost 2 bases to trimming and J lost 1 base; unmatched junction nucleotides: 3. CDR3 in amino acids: CASSYDLAGGTDTQYF. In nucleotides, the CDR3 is TGTGCCAGCAGTTACGACCTAGCGGGGGGCACAGATACGCAGTATTTT.

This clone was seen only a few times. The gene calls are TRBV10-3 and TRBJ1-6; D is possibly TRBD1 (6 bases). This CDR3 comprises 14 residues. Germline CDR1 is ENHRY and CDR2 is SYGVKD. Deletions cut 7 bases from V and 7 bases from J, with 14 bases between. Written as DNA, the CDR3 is TGTGCCATCACCGAAGGACAGATAAATTCACCCCTCCACTTT. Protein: CAITEGQINSPLHF.

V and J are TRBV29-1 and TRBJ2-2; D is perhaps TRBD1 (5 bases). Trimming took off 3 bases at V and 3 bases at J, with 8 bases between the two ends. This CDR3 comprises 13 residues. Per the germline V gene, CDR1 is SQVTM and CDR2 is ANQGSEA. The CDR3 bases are TGCAGCGTTGATAGGGGATACACCGGGGAGCTGTTTTTT. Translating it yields CSVDRGYTGELFF.

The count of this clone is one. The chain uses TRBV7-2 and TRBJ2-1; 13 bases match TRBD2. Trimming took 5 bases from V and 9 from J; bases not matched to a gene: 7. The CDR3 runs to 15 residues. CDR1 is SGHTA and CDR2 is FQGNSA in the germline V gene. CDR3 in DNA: TGTGCCAGCAGCCCAACTAGCGGGAGGGCCAGTGAGCAGTTCTTC. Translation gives CASSPTSGRASEQFF.

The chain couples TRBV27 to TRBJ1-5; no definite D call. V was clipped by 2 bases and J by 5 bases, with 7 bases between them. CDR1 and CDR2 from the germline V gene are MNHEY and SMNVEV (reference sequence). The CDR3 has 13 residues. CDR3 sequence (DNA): TGTGCCAGCAGTTTAGTAGAGGATCAGCCCCAGCATTTT. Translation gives CASSLVEDQPQHF.

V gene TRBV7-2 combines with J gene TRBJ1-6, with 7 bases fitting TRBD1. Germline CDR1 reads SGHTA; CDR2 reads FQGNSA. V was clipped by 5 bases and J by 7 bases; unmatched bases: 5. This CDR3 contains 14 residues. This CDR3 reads CASSARDRNSPLHF. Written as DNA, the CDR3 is TGTGCCAGCAGCGCCCGGGACAGAAATTCACCCCTCCACTTT.

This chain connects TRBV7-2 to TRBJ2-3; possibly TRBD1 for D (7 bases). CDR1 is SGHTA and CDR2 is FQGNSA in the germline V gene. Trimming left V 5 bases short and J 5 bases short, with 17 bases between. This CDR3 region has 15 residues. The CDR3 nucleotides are TGTGCCAGCAGCACCACAGGGGAGGAGGGAGATACGCAGTATTTT. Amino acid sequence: CASSTTGEEGDTQYF.

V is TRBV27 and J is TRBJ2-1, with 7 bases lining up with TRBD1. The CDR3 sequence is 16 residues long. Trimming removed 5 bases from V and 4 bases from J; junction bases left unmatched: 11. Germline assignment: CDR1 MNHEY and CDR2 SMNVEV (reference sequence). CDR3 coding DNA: TGTGCCAGCAGTACGTCCGGGACAGCAAGTTACAATGAGCAGTTCTTC. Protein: CASSTSGTASYNEQFF.

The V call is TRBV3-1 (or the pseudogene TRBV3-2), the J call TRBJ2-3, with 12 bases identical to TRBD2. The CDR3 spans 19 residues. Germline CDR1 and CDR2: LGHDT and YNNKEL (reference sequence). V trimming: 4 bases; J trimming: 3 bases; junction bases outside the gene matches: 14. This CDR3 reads CASSPYPDTSGGMTDTQYF. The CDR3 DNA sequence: TGTGCCAGCAGCCCCTACCCGGACACTAGCGGGGGGATGACAGATACGCAGTATTTT.

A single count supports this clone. This CDR3 reads CASSGGTGDFNEQFF. The CDR3 DNA is TGTGCCAGCAGTGGGGGGACAGGGGATTTTAATGAGCAGTTCTTC. The rearrangement uses TRBV2 and TRBJ2-1; 10 nucleotides agree with TRBD1. Trimming removed 4 bases from V and 7 bases from J; junction bases left unmatched: 7. Germline loops: CDR1 SNHLY, CDR2 FYNNEI. The CDR3 is 15 residues long.

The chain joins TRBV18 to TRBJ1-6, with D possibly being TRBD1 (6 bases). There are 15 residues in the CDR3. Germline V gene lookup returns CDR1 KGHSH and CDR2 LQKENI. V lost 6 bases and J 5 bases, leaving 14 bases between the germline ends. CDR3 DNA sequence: TGTGCCAGCTCGCAAGGGGGAACAGATAATTCACCCCTCCACTTT. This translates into CASSQGGTDNSPLHF.